This record covers a single T cell receptor (beta chain). The antigen is undetermined. Excluded: other autoimmune disease, uncontrolled infection, pregnancy or lactation. The authors amplified TCR beta CDR3 regions from RNA transcripts. First-round RT-PCR used HTBI primers; second-round multiplex PCR followed. TCRdb ran MiXCR on the multiplex PCR reads and lists one entry per CDR3 protein. The data contain 220,000 or so distinct CDR3 sequences, about a fifth of them singletons. This sample is part of a study of Graves' ophthalmopathy and Graves' hyperthyroidism. Study background: Untreated patients at initial diagnosis provided peripheral blood. Study-wide results and limits: Discrimination between ophthalmopathy and stable hyperthyroidism by a 13-signature model showed 85% to 90% sensitivity and about 81% specificity. Blood repertoires reportedly contained most expanded thyroid clonotypes above 0.001 frequency.

The specimen sequenced was peripheral blood. The sequence derives from a woman in her forties or fifties with Graves' ophthalmopathy.

Here the CDR3 reads CAISQIGDNTEAFF. The CDR3 DNA reads TGTGCCATCAGCCAAATAGGGGATAACACTGAAGCTTTCTTT. The V gene is TRBV10-3, the J gene TRBJ1-1; D is perhaps TRBD1 (5 bases). Trimming stripped 6 bases from V and 2 bases from J, with 13 bases between. Germline CDR1 reads ENHRY; CDR2 reads SYGVKD. This CDR3 is 14 amino acids long.